Described below is a single T cell receptor beta chain sequence and its context. These data are taken from a study of T cell clones after liver transplantation. Study summary: Draws occurred before transplant, before withdrawal, and after complete or failed withdrawal.

Germline values: CDR1 MDHEN, CDR2 SYDVKM. Losses at the gene ends were 3 bases for V and 4 bases for J; bases not matched to a gene: 11. CDR3 size: 18 residues. Repertoires were generated with immunoSEQ multiplex PCR, while TCRdb's copy carries only in-frame clones and drops some. The sample lists fewer than 110,000 clones; about 86% were seen once. The chain recombines TRBV28 with TRBJ2-7, with TRBD2 identical over 14 bases. This TCR derives from a human patient who received a liver transplant. Some T cells could come from the graft donor. Sequences were derived from CD4+ T cells from blood, sampled approximately 4 years after liver transplant. The CDR3 spells CASSFSHAGTSGSYEQYF. CDR3 DNA: TGTGCCAGCAGTTTTTCCCACGCCGGGACTAGCGGGAGTTACGAGCAGTACTTC.